The T cell receptor beta chain under discussion was sequenced for a study of blood T cell repertoires in COVID-19 (dated by TCRdb to 2019 to 2021). For the wider study: Samples covering the acute and convalescent phases of COVID-19 were provided by collaborators in the United States, Italy and Spain. The repertoires were released in a freely available public database meant as a resource for research on the immune response to SARS-CoV-2. The material from the prospective study consisted of cDNA or gDNA derived from T cells, B-cell-depleted T cells, or PBMCs. Samples came from the ongoing ImmuneRACE study (first 160 participants) plus 1,254 subjects from 6 global collaborators. Where available, HLA class I and class II types were obtained from metadata supplied by the sample provider rather than from assay-based typing. Subjects who had been exposed to COVID-19, were actively infected with it, or had recovered from it provided the deeply sampled blood TCRbeta repertoires that made up the dataset. A de-identified subject ID, COVID-19 status, age in years and sex were almost always included in the sample metadata.

Turning to this clone: The target of this receptor is not known. Base qualities are not provided; no much larger clone lies one nucleotide away.

Results the study describes overall, beyond this receptor: Clinical and demographic metadata were provided uncurated, with the amount varying by source and participant.

Trimming removed 4 bases from V and 4 bases from J; the gene matches leave 7 bases unexplained. Its CDR3 holds 16 amino acids, cysteine through phenylalanine. The DNA shown is the 48-base CDR3, in frame from base 1. In the germline V gene, CDR1 corresponds to SGHNT and CDR2 to YENEEA. Participants in the prospective study were aged roughly 18 to 95 years, lived in over 20 United States geographic areas, and enrolled through a virtual design. In the prospective study, cohorts were assigned on the basis of participant-reported clinical history obtained from a screening survey and a study questionnaire. Recovered participants in ImmuneRACE Cohort 3 were defined by two consecutive negative NP/OP PCR tests, clearance by a healthcare professional, or resolution of symptoms. In the prospective study, mobile phlebotomists collected whole blood, serum and a nasopharyngeal or oropharyngeal swab from each participant. Additional blood draws and questionnaires over an approximately 2-month period could optionally be provided by prospective study participants. Blood samples from the prospective study were shipped frozen or at room temperature prior to DNA extraction.

TCRbeta CDR3 regions were amplified from genomic DNA by means of the immunoSEQ Assay, a bias-controlled multiplex PCR. On the study's bioinformatics: The number of nucleated cells in each sample was estimated by amplification of reference gene primers within the assay. Sequence reads were collapsed and filtered to measure the absolute abundance of every unique TCRbeta CDR3 rearrangement. For each sample, productive Simpson clonality was calculated as the square root of Simpson's diversity index across productive rearrangements. TCRdb limited this immuneACCESS table to in-frame rearrangements with V and J called. A share of clones is missing; checked studies link under half to unresolved V genes, and the rest is unexplained. That table supplies the V and J calls and clone size; D and trimming were determined from the DNA. The sample profile shows fewer than 450,000 clones; more than 75% of them were found once. The ten largest account for 0.9% to 1.5% of the sample.

The sample was PBMCs or T cells enriched from blood (not recorded which). The source is a woman between 18 and 29 years old who had recovered from COVID-19. This sequence uses TRBV11-3 and TRBJ2-5; 12 bases in the middle match TRBD1. The CDR3 in this case is CASSYGTGGAGETQYF. The DNA is as follows: TGTGCCAGCAGCTATGGGACAGGGGGCGCCGGAGAGACCCAGTACTTC.